The 23 T cell receptor beta chains given below trace back to one sample, sequenced in a study of T cell responses to AZD1222 COVID-19 vaccine. Some clones are missing from TCRdb's copy, which holds only in-frame ones; the method was immunoSEQ multiplex PCR. Counted here are approximately 140,000 clones, 90% occurring once; the ten biggest clones make up about 3.5%. The material was peripheral blood, obtained on day 0 of AZD1222 vaccination. These receptors were obtained from an adult in good health.

V usage is TRBV6-6 and J usage is TRBJ2-5; D may correspond to TRBD1 or TRBD2 (6 bases each). This CDR3 comprises 15 residues. Trimming pared 4 bases from V and 1 base from J, leaving 13 bases between. CDR1 is MNHNY, CDR2 SVGAGI, per germline (reference sequence). CDR3 nucleotide sequence: TGTGCCAGCAGTTGGGGAGGACAGTCCCAAGAGACCCAGTACTTC. Encoded protein: CASSWGGQSQETQYF.

V gene TRBV24-1 combines with J gene TRBJ2-1; TRBD2 might be the D (6 bases). CDR3 length: 16 amino acids. CDR1 KGHDR and CDR2 SFDVKD come from the germline V gene. V was pared by 5 bases and J by 5 bases, with 18 bases between. The CDR3 region is CATSALGGRGNNEQFF. For the CDR3, the DNA is TGTGCCACCAGTGCCCTGGGGGGACGGGGGAACAATGAGCAGTTCTTC.

The chain employs TRBV18 and TRBJ2-3; D is unclear. With 6 bases removed from V and 0 bases from J, the gap between germline ends came to 4 bases. Looked up from germline, CDR1 is KGHSH and CDR2 is LQKENI. The CDR3 is 12 amino acids. CDR3 coding DNA: TGTGCCAGCTCGGAAAGCACAGATACGCAGTATTTT. Protein: CASSESTDTQYF.

The rearrangement uses TRBV7-8 and TRBJ1-6; 7 bases line up with TRBD1. The V gene end was trimmed by 6 bases and the J gene end by 9 bases; junction bases not matched to a gene: 8. Per the germline V gene, CDR1 is SGHVS and CDR2 is FQNEAQ. The length of the CDR3 is 14 residues. CDR3 nucleotide sequence: TGTGCCAGCAGGGGGACAGTAAACGGTTCACCCCTCCACTTT. Translation: CASRGTVNGSPLHF.

This rearrangement joins TRBV5-1 to TRBJ1-5; D perhaps matches TRBD1 (6 bases). This CDR3 contains 15 residues. Per germline, CDR1 SGHRS and CDR2 YFSETQ. V lost 4 bases and J 6 bases, leaving 17 bases between the germline ends. The CDR3 DNA sequence: TGCGCCAGCAGCCCCAGTGGGGGCTTGGTTCAGCCCCAGCATTTT. Translated, it gives CASSPSGGLVQPQHF.

The V gene is TRBV7-2, the J gene TRBJ1-2; tentative D call: TRBD1 (6 bases). The CDR3 loop spans 13 amino acids. Trimming pared 3 bases from V and 7 bases from J, leaving 12 bases between. CDR1 and CDR2 from the germline V gene are SGHTA and FQGNSA. Written as DNA, the CDR3 is TGTGCCAGCAGCTTGTCGGGGGCGATTGGCTACACCTTC. Encoded protein: CASSLSGAIGYTF.

The V gene is TRBV6-5, the J gene TRBJ1-1; the D gene is possibly TRBD1 (5 bases). Trimming shortened V by 7 bases and J by 5 bases, and 11 bases separated the two germline ends. The germline V gene has CDR1 MNHEY and CDR2 SVGAGI. CDR3 length: 12 residues. In nucleotides, the CDR3 is TGTGCCAGCATGAGGGGAAGGACTGAAGCTTTCTTT. Translated, it gives CASMRGRTEAFF.

The chain combines TRBV5-1 with TRBJ2-5, with no clear D. The CDR3 length is 14 residues. V gave up 1 base and J gave up 4 bases, with 11 bases separating them. Per germline, CDR1 SGHRS and CDR2 YFSETQ. The CDR3 spells CASSLMVHRETQYF. The CDR3 nucleotides are TGCGCCAGCAGCTTGATGGTACACAGAGAGACCCAGTACTTC.

V gene TRBV7-6 combines with J gene TRBJ1-5, with TRBD1 identical over 8 bases. There are 15 residues in the CDR3. The germline gives CDR1 SGHVS, CDR2 FNYEAQ. The V and J ends lost 3 bases and 3 bases, in that order; junction bases with no gene match: 4. CDR3 loop: CASSLDRAPNQPQHF. CDR3 nucleotide sequence: TGTGCCAGCAGCTTGGACAGGGCCCCCAATCAGCCCCAGCATTTT.

This sequence joins TRBV2 and TRBJ1-3; 9 nucleotides agree with TRBD1. The CDR3 is 15 residues long. The J segment lost 2 bases and the V segment lost 5 bases, leaving 4 bases of the junction unmatched. In germline, CDR1 is SNHLY, CDR2 FYNNEI. The CDR3 reads CASSRQGEAGNTIYF. The CDR3 DNA reads TGTGCCAGCAGTAGACAGGGGGAAGCTGGAAACACCATATATTTT.

The chain is built from TRBV19 and TRBJ1-5; a weak D match, TRBD1 (5 bases). Germline-derived CDR1 and CDR2 are LNHDA and SQIVND (reference sequence). The CDR3 spans 15 residues. V shed 7 bases and J shed 1 base, with 14 bases lying between them. In DNA, the CDR3 is TGTGCCAGTATTCCCTCCAGGGACAGCAATCAGCCCCAGCATTTT. Its protein product is CASIPSRDSNQPQHF.

The chain carries TRBV7-9 and TRBJ2-7; D possibly matches TRBD1 or TRBD2 (5 bases each). V was shortened by 2 bases and J by 6 bases, with 8 bases between the two germline ends. Germline CDR1 SEHNR, CDR2 FQNEAQ (reference sequence). The CDR3 runs to 12 residues. The CDR3 region has the DNA TGTGCCAGCAGCTTATTGGGGACCGAGCAGTACTTC. Translated: CASSLLGTEQYF.

The rearrangement joins TRBV30 to TRBJ1-6; no firm D call. The V end lost 0 bases, the J end lost 7 bases, and 13 bases lay between the germline ends. This CDR3 contains 15 residues. CDR1 is GTSNPN and CDR2 is SVGIG in the germline V gene (reference sequence). In nucleotides, the CDR3 is TGTGCCTGGAGTGTACGTGGGGTGGGGAATTCACCCCTCCACTTT. Amino acids: CAWSVRGVGNSPLHF. The full variable domain, rest sourced from reference TRBV30 and TRBJ1-6, is SQTIHQWPATLVQPVGSPLSLECTVEGTSNPNLYWYRQAAGRGLQLLFYSVGIGQISSEVPQNLSASRPQDRQFILSSKKLLLSDSGFYLCAWSVRGVGNSPLHFGNGTRLTVT.

This rearrangement joins TRBV19 to TRBJ1-5, with D unresolved. The CDR3 sequence is 15 residues long. Looked up from germline, CDR1 is LNHDA and CDR2 is SQIVND (reference sequence). Trimming shortened V by 4 bases and J by 10 bases, and 20 bases separated the two germline ends. The CDR3 DNA sequence: TGTGCCAGTAGTAAAACCTCCCAGGTTTTTTACCCCCAGCATTTT. Protein sequence: CASSKTSQVFYPQHF.

The chain is built from TRBV7-3 and TRBJ2-1, with D possibly being TRBD1 or TRBD2 (5 bases each). Trimming removed 1 base at V and 0 bases at J, with 10 bases between. The CDR3 loop spans 16 amino acids. Germline assignment: CDR1 SGHTA and CDR2 FQGTGA. For the CDR3, the DNA is TGTGCCAGCAGCTTAATGGGACGGGACTCCTACAATGAGCAGTTCTTC. It is translated as CASSLMGRDSYNEQFF.

The V gene is TRBV19, the J gene TRBJ1-4; tentatively, D is TRBD1 (5 bases). The CDR3 runs 16 residues. The germline V gene has CDR1 LNHDA and CDR2 SQIVND (reference sequence). The V and J ends lost 3 bases and 1 base respectively, with 12 bases between them. Here the CDR3 reads CASSMGRSRTNEKLFF. The CDR3 coding sequence is TGTGCCAGTAGTATGGGGCGTTCGCGAACTAATGAAAAACTGTTTTTT.

The V call is TRBV24-1, the J call TRBJ2-1; D gene ambiguous. V gave up 5 bases and J gave up 7 bases, with 8 bases separating them. Germline V lookup: CDR1 KGHDR, CDR2 SFDVKD. This CDR3 is 12 amino acids long. This chain's CDR3 is CATSARLNEQFF. The CDR3 DNA is TGTGCCACCAGTGCCCGATTAAATGAGCAGTTCTTC.

The chain employs TRBV5-4 and TRBJ2-7; 7 bases are shared with TRBD2. The germline gives CDR1 SGHNT, CDR2 YYREEE (reference sequence). The CDR3 runs to 14 residues. V lost 0 bases to trimming and J lost 3 bases; unmatched junction nucleotides: 3. The CDR3 reads CASSLGLAFYEQYF. CDR3 coding DNA: TGTGCCAGCAGCTTGGGACTAGCATTCTACGAGCAGTACTTC.

The V call is TRBV9, the J call TRBJ2-6; 7 bases align to TRBD1. V dropped 4 bases and J dropped 0; count of bases not matched to a gene: 1. This CDR3 contains 15 residues. The germline gives CDR1 SGDLS, CDR2 YYNGEE. The CDR3 sequence is CASSRDSSGANVLTF. CDR3 nucleotides: TGTGCCAGCAGCCGGGACAGCTCTGGGGCCAACGTCCTGACTTTC.

This chain links TRBV6-2 or TRBV6-3 with TRBJ2-5, with D perhaps TRBD1 (6 bases). From germline, CDR1 is MNHEY and CDR2 SVGEGT. The CDR3 has 11 amino acids. Trimming stripped 8 bases from V and 6 bases from J, with 10 bases between. The CDR3 is CASGWGQTQYF. The CDR3 region has the DNA TGTGCCAGCGGTTGGGGGCAGACCCAGTACTTC.

The gene calls are TRBV19 and TRBJ2-7, with 10 bases that match TRBD1. Germline V gives CDR1 LNHDA, CDR2 SQIVND (reference sequence). J was trimmed by 3 bases and V by 3 bases; bases with no gene match: 8. This CDR3 has 16 residues. In DNA, the CDR3 is TGTGCCAGTAGTATCGCGCCGGGACAGGGGATCTACGAGCAGTACTTC. Protein: CASSIAPGQGIYEQYF.

The CDR3 DNA follows: TGTGCCAGCAGCTTAGCGTCCCCCGGTTTCGGCCTCGAGCAGTACTTC. Protein: CASSLASPGFGLEQYF. The rearrangement links TRBV7-6 to TRBJ2-7, with D hard to call. This CDR3 region has 16 residues. Trimming removed 0 bases at V and 6 bases at J, with 18 bases between. In germline, CDR1 is SGHVS, CDR2 FNYEAQ.

In this sample, this clone turned up a few times. The CDR3 nucleotides are TGTGCCAGCTCCGGGAGGGCAGACCTAACCTACGAGCAGTACTTC. It translates to CASSGRADLTYEQYF. The chain links TRBV18 to TRBJ2-7; 8 positions agree with TRBD2. The CDR3 is 15 residues long. The ends lost 6 bases at V and 2 bases at J; junction bases unmatched: 9. Germline V gives CDR1 KGHSH, CDR2 LQKENI. Supplemented by reference TRBV18 and TRBJ2-7, the full variable domain reads NAGVMQNPRHLVRRRGQEARLRCSPMKGHSHVYWYRQLPEEGLKFMVYLQKENIIDESGMPKERFSAEFPKEGPSILRIQQVVRGDSAAYFCASSGRADLTYEQYFGPGTRLTVT.